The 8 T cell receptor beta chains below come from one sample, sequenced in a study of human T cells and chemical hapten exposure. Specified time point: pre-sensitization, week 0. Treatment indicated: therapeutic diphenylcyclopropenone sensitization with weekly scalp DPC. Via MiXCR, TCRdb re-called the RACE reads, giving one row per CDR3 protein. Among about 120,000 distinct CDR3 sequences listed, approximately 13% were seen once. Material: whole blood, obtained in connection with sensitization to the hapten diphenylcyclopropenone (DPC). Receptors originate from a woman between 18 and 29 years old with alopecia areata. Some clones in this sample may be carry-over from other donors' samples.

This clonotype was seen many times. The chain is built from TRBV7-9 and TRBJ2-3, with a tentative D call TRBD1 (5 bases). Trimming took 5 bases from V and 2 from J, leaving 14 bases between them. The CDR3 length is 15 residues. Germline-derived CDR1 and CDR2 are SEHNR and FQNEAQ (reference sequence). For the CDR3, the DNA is TGTGCCAGCAGCCAACCTTCGACAGTCACAGATACGCAGTATTTT. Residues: CASSQPSTVTDTQYF.

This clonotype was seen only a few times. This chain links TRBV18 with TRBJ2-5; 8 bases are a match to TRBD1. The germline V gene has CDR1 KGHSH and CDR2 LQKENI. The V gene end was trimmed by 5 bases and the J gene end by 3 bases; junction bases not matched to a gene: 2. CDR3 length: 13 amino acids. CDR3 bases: TGTGCCAGCTCAAAGACAGGGGAAGAGACCCAGTACTTC. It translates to CASSKTGEETQYF.

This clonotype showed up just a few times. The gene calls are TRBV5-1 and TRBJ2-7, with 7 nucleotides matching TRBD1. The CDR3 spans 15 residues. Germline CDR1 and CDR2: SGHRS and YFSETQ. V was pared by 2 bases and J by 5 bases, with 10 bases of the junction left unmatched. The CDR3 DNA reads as TGCGCCAGCAGCTTCGCCGGGACAGCCGAGGACGAGCAGTACTTC. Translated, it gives CASSFAGTAEDEQYF.

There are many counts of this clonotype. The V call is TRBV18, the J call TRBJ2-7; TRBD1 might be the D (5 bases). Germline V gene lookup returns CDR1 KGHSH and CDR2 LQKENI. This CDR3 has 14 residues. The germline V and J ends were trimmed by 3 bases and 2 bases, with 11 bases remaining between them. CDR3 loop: CASSPPRAPYEQYF. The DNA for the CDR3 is TGTGCCAGCTCACCGCCCAGGGCGCCCTACGAGCAGTACTTC.

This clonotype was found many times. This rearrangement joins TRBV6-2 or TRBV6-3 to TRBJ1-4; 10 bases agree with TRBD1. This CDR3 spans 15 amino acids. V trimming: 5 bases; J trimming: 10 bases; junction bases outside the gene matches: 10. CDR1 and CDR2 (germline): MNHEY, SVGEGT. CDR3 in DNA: TGTGCCAGCAGTCAGACACCGGGACAGGGGTCAAAACTGTTTTTT. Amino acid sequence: CASSQTPGQGSKLFF.

The CDR3 reads CASSRVPGRNSPLHF. The CDR3 DNA reads as TGTGCCAGCAGCCGGGTCCCAGGTCGGAATTCACCCCTCCACTTT. The chain couples TRBV7-2 to TRBJ1-6; D is undetermined. The germline V and J ends were trimmed by 5 bases and 7 bases, with 15 bases remaining between them. Germline CDR1 SGHTA, CDR2 FQGNSA. The CDR3 consists of 15 residues. Full variable domain (missing parts from reference TRBV7-2 and TRBJ1-6): GAGVSQSPSNKVTEKGKDVELRCDPISGHTALYWYRQSLGQGLEFLIYFQGNSAPDKSGLPSDRFSAERTGGSVSTLTIQRTQQEDSAVYLCASSRVPGRNSPLHFGNGTRLTVT.

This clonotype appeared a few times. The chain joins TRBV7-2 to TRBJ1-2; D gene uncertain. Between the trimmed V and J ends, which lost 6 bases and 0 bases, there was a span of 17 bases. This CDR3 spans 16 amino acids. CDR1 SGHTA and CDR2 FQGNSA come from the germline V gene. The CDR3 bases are TGTGCCAGCAGATATCACTTCATGAAGGCTAACTATGGCTACACCTTC. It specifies CASRYHFMKANYGYTF.

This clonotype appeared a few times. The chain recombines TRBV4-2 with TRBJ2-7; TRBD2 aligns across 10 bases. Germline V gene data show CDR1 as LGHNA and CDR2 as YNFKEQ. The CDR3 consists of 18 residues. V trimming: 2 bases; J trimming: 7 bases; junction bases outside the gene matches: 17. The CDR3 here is CASSQPSGLAGGHAEQYF. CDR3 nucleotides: TGTGCCAGCAGCCAACCCTCAGGCTTAGCGGGGGGACACGCAGAGCAGTACTTC.